This T cell receptor beta chain was sequenced in a study of blood T cell repertoires in COVID-19. About the study: The cDNA or gDNA used as material had been derived from T cells, B-cell-depleted T cells, or PBMCs.

V shed 3 bases and J 5 bases; nucleotides not matched to a gene: 2. The CDR3 covers 13 residues. Looked up from germline, CDR1 is LGHDT and CDR2 is YNNKEL (reference sequence). TCRdb keeps only in-frame clones here, not all; method: immunoSEQ multiplex PCR. Among about 100,000 clones listed, 70% to 80% were seen once. The sequencing input was peripheral blood. This receptor was identified in a human donor in a cohort sampled during active COVID-19. V and J are TRBV3-1 (or the pseudogene TRBV3-2) and TRBJ1-2; 8 positions agree with TRBD1. The CDR3 protein is CASSQGQAYGYTF. CDR3 nucleotides: TGTGCCAGCAGCCAGGGACAGGCGTATGGCTACACCTTC.